This TCR beta chain was captured in a study of radiotherapy plus CTLA-4 blockade in lung cancer (dated by TCRdb to 2016 to 2019). General notes on the study: Among enrolled patients, approximately 17% had an objective response and 25% to 35% reached disease control. General conclusions and limits of the study: After treatment with radiotherapy and ipilimumab, TCR clones that came from tumors expanded in the peripheral blood. Increased serum interferon-beta after radiation, together with early dynamic changes in blood T cell clones, were reported to be the strongest predictors of response.

With regard to this clone: Its antigen remains unidentified. No quality values exist for individual bases; no much larger clone is one base distant.

V is clipped by 2 bases and J by 2 bases, and the sequence between their germline boundaries is 9 bases long. CDR1 and CDR2 were assigned from the germline V gene (reference sequence) as MNHEY and SMNVEV. The CDR3 sequence holds 14 residues, the cysteine and phenylalanine included. Of all the DNA, just the CDR3 is kept, 42 bases in frame from base 1. Receptor amplification or capture employed the immunoSEQ multiplex PCR assay. This immuneACCESS table, as held by TCRdb, lists in-frame sequences with V and J called but not all clones. Of the missing ones, under half trace to an unresolved V gene in checked studies; the others have no known cause. This sample lists 50,000 to 65,000 clones; around 79% were detected once. The leading ten clones occupy about 2.5% of the sample. The study evaluated CTLA-4 blockade (ipilimumab) given together with focal radiation therapy in patients who had chemo-refractory metastatic non-small-cell lung cancer.

This TCR derives from a human donor with non-small cell lung cancer whose response to radiotherapy plus ipilimumab could not be evaluated. The chain employs TRBV27 and TRBJ2-5; no D segment can be confidently identified. Sample: peripheral blood, taken from a patient treated with radiotherapy plus ipilimumab. The CDR3 region reads CASSLRLSQETQYF. The DNA is as follows: TGTGCCAGCAGTTTACGACTCTCTCAAGAGACCCAGTACTTC.